This paragraph reports one T cell receptor beta chain. Antigen unknown. The CDR3 is 15 amino acids. CDR1 and CDR2 (germline): SQVTM, ANQGSEA. Losses at the gene ends were 1 base for V and 5 bases for J; bases not matched to a gene: 6. The sample belongs to a study of identical twins. Notes on the study in general: There was an excess of low generation probability in the out-of-frame alpha sequences that twins shared. For cord blood, abundant beta clonotypes had fewer insertions, unlike memory repertoires, which showed none.

No donor was unhealthy or non-Caucasian. TCRdb analysed the 5' RACE reads with MiXCR anew, one entry per CDR3 protein. The sample has 200,000 to 250,000 distinct CDR3 sequences, around 7.6% seen once. This sample also appeared in a second study, on yellow fever vaccine responses in identical twins.

The receptor was isolated from a woman in her late teens or twenties in good health. Material for sequencing was CD8+ T cells sorted from blood. The chain carries TRBV29-1 and TRBJ1-1; 11 bases fit TRBD1. In nucleotides, the CDR3 is TGCAGCGTTGAAGGGGGACAGGGGGAGGGAACTGAAGCTTTCTTT. Protein sequence: CSVEGGQGEGTEAFF.